The T cell receptor (beta chain) described here comes from a study of cytomegalovirus exposure and HLA in healthy donors (dated by TCRdb to 2016 to 2017). With regard to the full study: An earlier analysis of approximately 640 of the donors reported 250 to 300 Gb of sequence data and 100 million to 130 million unique TCR beta sequences from 150 million to 200 million T cells. An early release covering more than 500 HLA-typed donors comprised roughly 300 gigabases of sequencing data and around 86 million unique TCR sequences. Among the approximately 420 genotyped donors, around 81% belonged to the genetic ancestry cluster associated with self-reported Caucasian donors. The study aimed to test whether signatures of past pathogen exposure could be identified by cataloging public T cell receptors. Using immunosequencing, the study profiled T cell repertoires from fewer than 700 subjects and related those repertoires to cytomegalovirus serostatus. Along with the approximately 670-subject first cohort, a separate validation cohort of over 90 different subjects was used. To predict cytomegalovirus infection status, the study brought together high-throughput TCR immunosequencing, statistical association of individual TCRs with disease status, and machine learning. To study patterns of TCR occurrence, a later analysis re-analyzed previously published TCR beta repertoires from around 660 donors and added high-resolution HLA genotyping. Rather than drawing on any new phenotypic data, the later analysis identified candidate immune exposures from TCR beta sequences and the way those sequences occurred across donors. An earlier analysis of a few hundred of the donors applied high-throughput TCR beta sequencing to assess whether each TCR beta V gene segment acted as functional or pseudogenic. Donor age, sex, ethnicity and CMV serostatus were compiled together with the repertoire data. A later genetic analysis took genome-wide SNP genotypes for 398 of the 666 donors and used that subset as a discovery cohort. All discovery cohort repertoires had been generated on a single sequencing platform. Both class I and class II loci were covered by HLA typing, at four-digit resolution. Typing coverage varied by locus: about 629-640 donors for A, B, C, DRB1 and DQB1; roughly 500 for DQA1; more than 600 for DPA1; some 470 for DPB1. Because of strong linkage in the cohort, five DR-DQ haplotypes were treated as single units for association and clustering. Among approximately 370 genotyped donors of the cohort, an average of around 250,000 unique TCR beta nucleotide sequences was sequenced per donor, of which about 18% were non-productive.

The cohort consisted of 666 healthy bone marrow donors. All cohort members were sampled while nominally healthy, although unrecorded immune exposures were likely present. The donor tested CMV seronegative and was one of the 352 seronegative cohort members. Every donor gave a peripheral blood sample, and the peripheral blood mononuclear cells from that sample were used for TCR beta sequencing. The Qiagen DNeasy Blood Extraction Kit was used to extract genomic DNA from the blood cell samples. From the cysteine through the phenylalanine, the CDR3 covers 14 amino acids. The DNA shown is the 42-base CDR3, in frame from base 1. CDR1 SEHNR and CDR2 FQNEAQ are derived from the germline V gene (reference sequence). Library method: the immunoSEQ multiplex PCR assay. The multiplex PCR relied on a mix of 60 forward primers for TCR Vbeta segments and 13 reverse primers for TCR Jbeta segments. The CDR3 region of rearranged TCR beta genes was amplified from genomic DNA with a multiplex PCR assay. The amplified TCR beta libraries were sequenced on the Illumina HiSeq System as 87-base-pair reads. From the authors' description of their analysis: A later analysis tallied 75 million to 95 million unique TCR beta chains across the 666 repertoires, and 10 million to 11 million of those chains were shared by two or more donors. A nearest-neighbor algorithm error-corrected the raw reads and collapsed the reads into unique sequences, merging closely related sequences to remove PCR and sequencing errors. To assign V, D and J gene segments, CDR3 sequences were aligned to IMGT reference sequences. For a sequence to be retained, at least a six-nucleotide match to both a V gene segment and a J gene segment was required. A rearrangement counted as productive if the CDR3 had no stop codons and remained in frame with V and J, and every other rearrangement counted as non-productive. Following IMGT convention, CDR3 was defined as the stretch from the second conserved V-encoded cysteine to the conserved J-encoded phenylalanine. In an earlier analysis of some 550 of the donors, sequences lacking an unambiguous match to a single V gene segment were excluded. In an earlier analysis of several hundred of the donors, a V segment was called functional when productive rearrangements were above 56.7%, and segregating when the standard deviation between donors exceeded 5%. To diagnose cytomegalovirus status from the catalog of TCR beta chain sequences, a statistical classification framework was built. A later analysis assigned V and J genes by comparing TCR nucleotide sequences with IMGT/GENE-DB human TR gene sequences. The TCRdist pipeline was used in a later analysis to assign CDR3 sequences and most-parsimonious VDJ recombination scenarios. In a later analysis, each TCR beta chain was defined by its CDR3 amino acid sequence together with its V-gene family, and reads without a unique V-gene family were excluded. To address suspected cross-contamination and a sequencing artifact, a later analysis removed approximately 600 highly shared, low-generation-probability nucleotide sequences. For each public chain, a later analysis derived a clonal expansion index from normalized ranks of inferred template counts within each repertoire. In a later analysis, generation probabilities were computed using a VDJ recombination model fitted to out-of-frame rearrangements, and the results were checked against IGoR. In a later analysis, hypergeometric tests were used to score TCR-TCR, TCR-HLA and TCR-CMV co-occurrence, with a repertoire-size bias correction applied to TCR pairs. In a later analysis, false discovery rates were estimated by permuting HLA or CMV assignments 20 times. In a later analysis, co-occurring TCRs were grouped using DBSCAN, with TCRdist sequence similarity added in when clustering inside HLA-allele-positive subsets. Repertoires with fewer than 30,000 or more than 120,000 public chains, plus five repertoires with anomalous nucleotide sharing, were excluded from co-occurrence clustering. The clones in this table, taken by TCRdb from immuneACCESS, are in-frame only. Not every clone is retained; where verified, under half of the shortfall comes from an unresolved V gene, and the cause of the rest is unknown. The DNA gave D and trimming, while V, J and clone size come from that table. This sample has more than 95,000 clones in its table, and under 65% of those were observed once. More than 2.5% of the sample rests with the top ten.

Notes on this clone: Its antigen has not been determined. The junction shows a germline mismatch at one end, possibly a read error.

General conclusions and limits of the study: Some IMGT-functional V segments, including TRBV6-2 and TRBV6-3, could not be told apart with the 87-base-pair reads, so those segments were excluded. Immune exposure information for the cohort was limited to CMV serostatus. A cluster of highly shared sequence variants was judged likely to be a technical artifact of the sequencing pipeline. Specific HLA alleles were associated with roughly 16,000 TCR beta sequences at a false discovery rate of 0.05 in a later analysis. The cohort was sequenced for TCR beta chains only, and without alpha or paired-chain data the features that could be detected were limited. Because counts were too low, fewer than 20 rarely observed V segments, including chromosome 9 orphons, were excluded from the earlier analysis of 587 of the donors. According to a later analysis, parvovirus B19, influenza, CMV and Epstein-Barr virus appeared linked to several top co-occurrence clusters. Compared with equally common non-associated chains, HLA-associated TCR beta chains in a later analysis were more clonally expanded and had lower generation probabilities. In a later genetic analysis, fewer N-insertions in productive TCRs were reported among donors in an Asian-associated ancestry cluster than the approximately 670-donor mean. Most TCR sequences were seen in very few donors, while some public TCRs were found in many individuals. Roughly uniform sequencing depth across donors was assumed in presence/absence analyses, although this assumption may not hold. The authors suggested that the approach could potentially be generalized to other disease states and immunological phenotypes. In vitro tests confirmed that three of the cytomegalovirus-associated TCR beta chains recognize cytomegalovirus antigens. A further reported finding was that TCR beta sequences accurately predicted the HLA-A and HLA-B alleles for most subjects in the first cohort. Cytomegalovirus status was reported to be diagnosed by the classifier with high specificity and sensitivity in both the original and validation cohorts. An association between a missense DCLRE1C variant and V-gene and J-gene trimming of TCR beta chains was found in a later genetic analysis and replicated in an independent cohort. Correlated functional status among segregating V segments might be attributable to linkage disequilibrium, but an unknown experimental factor could not be ruled out. In an earlier analysis of some 540 of the donors, most TCR beta V segments appeared in productive rearrangements about 87% or about 30% of the time, broadly matching IMGT annotations. Strong co-occurrence of HLA alleles, especially DR and DQ, made assigning TCR associations to individual alleles difficult. In a later analysis, the rate of TCR association differed among HLA loci, with DRB1 alleles having the most associated TCRs and HLA-C alleles having the fewest. Because HLA typing was missing for some donors at each locus, association tests included only the typed subset. A later analysis found that most CMV-associated TCR beta chains appeared HLA-restricted, with HLA associations seemingly driven largely by CMV exposure. The study listed 164 TCR beta chains as associated with cytomegalovirus.

Here the chain combines TRBV7-9 and TRBJ2-7, with an unclear D gene assignment. Sample: PBMCs. This TCR was sampled from a man aged 55 to 69 in good health and CMV-seronegative. The sequenced DNA: TGTTCCAGTAGCAAGCAGAAGGCGGCATACGAGCAGTACTTC. It translates as CSSSKQKAAYEQYF.